There are a few counts of the clone carrying this TCR beta chain. Sequencing was performed with immunoSEQ multiplex PCR; in TCRdb, only in-frame clones are kept and a portion is missing. The top ten clones hold 1% to 1.5% of a sample with approximately 1,500,000 clones, approximately 96% of them seen once. The data stem from a study of shared clonotypes between healthy human individuals. Study at large: Three CD4 naive, three CD4 memory, two CD8 naive and one CD8 memory plate were used per donor.

V was clipped by 7 bases and J by 6 bases, with 7 bases between them. This CDR3 has 10 amino acids. Per germline, CDR1 DFQATT and CDR2 SNEGSKA (reference sequence). This TCR was recovered from a man aged 25 to 40 in good health. The specimen was naive CD4+ T cells sorted from blood. Subset defined: CD45RA+ positively selected. The gene calls are TRBV20-1 and TRBJ1-5; D is unresolved. DNA for the CDR3: TGCAGTGTTTCGGGTCAGCCCCAGCATTTT. This sequence encodes CSVSGQPQHF.